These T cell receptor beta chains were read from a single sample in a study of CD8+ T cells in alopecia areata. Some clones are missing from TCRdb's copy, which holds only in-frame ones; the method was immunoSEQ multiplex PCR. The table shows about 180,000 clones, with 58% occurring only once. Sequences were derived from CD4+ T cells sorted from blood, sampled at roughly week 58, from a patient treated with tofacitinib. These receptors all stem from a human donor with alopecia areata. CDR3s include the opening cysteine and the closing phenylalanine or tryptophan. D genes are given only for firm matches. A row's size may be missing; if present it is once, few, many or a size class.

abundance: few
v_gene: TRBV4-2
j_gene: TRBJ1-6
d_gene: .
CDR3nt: TGTGCCAGCAGCCAAGCCCTTGGAACCTCACCCCTCCACTTT
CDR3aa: CASSQALGTSPLHF

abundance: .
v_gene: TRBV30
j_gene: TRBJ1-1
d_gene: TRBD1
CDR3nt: TGTGCCTGGAGTGTACCCAGGGGGCTTAATTGGAACACTGAAGCTTTCTTT
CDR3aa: CAWSVPRGLNWNTEAFF

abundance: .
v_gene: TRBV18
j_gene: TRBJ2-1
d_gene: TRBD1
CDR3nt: TGTGCCAGCTCATTACAGGGGTTCAATGAGCAGTTCTTC
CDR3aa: CASSLQGFNEQFF

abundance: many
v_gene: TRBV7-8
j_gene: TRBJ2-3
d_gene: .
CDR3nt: TGTGCCAGCAGCTCTCCCAAAACTAGCACAGATACGCAGTATTTT
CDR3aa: CASSSPKTSTDTQYF

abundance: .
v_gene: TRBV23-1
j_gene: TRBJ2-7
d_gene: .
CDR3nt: TGCGCCAGCGCCACGGGGAGATTGGAAGACTACGAGCAGTACTTC
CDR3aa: CASATGRLEDYEQYF

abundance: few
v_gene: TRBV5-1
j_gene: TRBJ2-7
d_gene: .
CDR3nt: TGCGCCAGCAGCTTGGGACAGCGCTACGAGCAGTACTTC
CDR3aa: CASSLGQRYEQYF

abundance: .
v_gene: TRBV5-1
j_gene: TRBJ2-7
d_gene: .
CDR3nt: TGCGCCAGCAGCTTGGATGCAGTCTACGAGCAGTACTTC
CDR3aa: CASSLDAVYEQYF

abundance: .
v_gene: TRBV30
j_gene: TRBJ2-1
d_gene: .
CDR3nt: TGTGCCTGGAGTACGGTGGCCCCGGCGCAGTTCTTC
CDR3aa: CAWSTVAPAQFF

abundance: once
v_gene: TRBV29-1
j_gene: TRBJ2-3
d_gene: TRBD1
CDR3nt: TGCAGCGTTTCCCGGGACAGATACACAGATACGCAGTATTTT
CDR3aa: CSVSRDRYTDTQYF

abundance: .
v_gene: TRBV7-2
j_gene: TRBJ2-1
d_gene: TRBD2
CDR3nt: TGTGCCAGCAGCCCAAAGGCATGGACTAGCGGGGATAATGAGCAGTTCTTC
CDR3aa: CASSPKAWTSGDNEQFF

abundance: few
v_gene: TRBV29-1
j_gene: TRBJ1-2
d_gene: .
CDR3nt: TGCAGCGCCTCCGGGGTGTACAGCTATGGCTACACCTTC
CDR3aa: CSASGVYSYGYTF

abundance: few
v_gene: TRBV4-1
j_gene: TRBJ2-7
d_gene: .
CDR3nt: TGCGCCAGCAGCCAAGATCAGTACGAGCAGTACTTC
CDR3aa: CASSQDQYEQYF

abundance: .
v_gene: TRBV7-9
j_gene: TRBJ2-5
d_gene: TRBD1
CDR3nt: TGTGCCAGCAGCTCATGGACAGGGGGCGAAGAGACCCAGTACTTC
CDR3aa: CASSSWTGGEETQYF

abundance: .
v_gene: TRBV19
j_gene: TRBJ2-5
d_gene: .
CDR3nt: TGTGCCAGTAGTGCCAGGATCCAAGAGACCCAGTACTTC
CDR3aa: CASSARIQETQYF

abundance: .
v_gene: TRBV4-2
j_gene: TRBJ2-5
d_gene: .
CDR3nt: TGTGCCAGCAGCCGAACGCTGGACGGCTCAGGAGAGACCCAGTACTTC
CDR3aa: CASSRTLDGSGETQYF

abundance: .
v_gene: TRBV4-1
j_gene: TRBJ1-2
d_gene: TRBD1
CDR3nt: TGCGCCAGCAGCCAACCGGGACAGCACTATGGCTACACCTTC
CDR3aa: CASSQPGQHYGYTF

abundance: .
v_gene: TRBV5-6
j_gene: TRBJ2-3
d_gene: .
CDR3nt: TGTGCCAGCAGCTACAGTGGCACAGATACGCAGTATTTT
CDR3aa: CASSYSGTDTQYF

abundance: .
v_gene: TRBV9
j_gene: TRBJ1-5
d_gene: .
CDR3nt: TGTGCCAATCTACCGGGGCCGGCCCCAAATCAGCCCCAGCATTTT
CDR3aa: CANLPGPAPNQPQHF

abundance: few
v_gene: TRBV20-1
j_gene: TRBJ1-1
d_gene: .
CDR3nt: TGCAGTGCCCTGGACAGAGTCTTT
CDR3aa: CSALDRVF

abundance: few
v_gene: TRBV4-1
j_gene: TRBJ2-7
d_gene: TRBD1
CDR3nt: TGCGCCAGCAGCCAGGACAGGGACCCCTACGAGCAGTACTTC
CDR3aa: CASSQDRDPYEQYF

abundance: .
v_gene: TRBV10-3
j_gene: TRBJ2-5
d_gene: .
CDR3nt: TGTGCCATCAGTGGAGGGGATTTCGAGACCCAGTACTTC
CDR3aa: CAISGGDFETQYF

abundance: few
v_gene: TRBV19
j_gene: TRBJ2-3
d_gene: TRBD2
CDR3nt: TGTGCCACCCGCTGGAGCGGGGGGGCCCCAGATACGCAGTATTTT
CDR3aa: CATRWSGGAPDTQYF

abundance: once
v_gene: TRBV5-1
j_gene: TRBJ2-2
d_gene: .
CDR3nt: TGCGCCAGCAGCTTGTCCGGAGCGAACACCGGGGAGCTGTTTTTT
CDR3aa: CASSLSGANTGELFF

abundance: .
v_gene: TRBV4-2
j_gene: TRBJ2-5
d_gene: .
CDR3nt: TGTGCCAGCAGCCAAATCGTAGCCGGACAAGAGACCCAGTACTTC
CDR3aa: CASSQIVAGQETQYF

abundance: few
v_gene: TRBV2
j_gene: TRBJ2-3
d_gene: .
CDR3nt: TGTGCCAGCAGGGGGTTTCGCACAGATACGCAGTATTTT
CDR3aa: CASRGFRTDTQYF

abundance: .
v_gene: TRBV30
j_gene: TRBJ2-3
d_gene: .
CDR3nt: TGTGCCTGGAGTGTTTTTTCGGGCCGGGGCACAGATACGCAGTATTTT
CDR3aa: CAWSVFSGRGTDTQYF

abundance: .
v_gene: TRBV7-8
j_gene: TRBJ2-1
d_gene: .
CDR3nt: TGTGCCAGCAGCTCGGTTATAGCCAATGAGCAGTTCTTC
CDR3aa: CASSSVIANEQFF

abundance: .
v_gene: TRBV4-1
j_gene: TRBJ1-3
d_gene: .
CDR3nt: TGCGCCAGCAGCCAAGAAACGGTCTCTGGAAACACCATATATTTT
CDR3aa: CASSQETVSGNTIYF

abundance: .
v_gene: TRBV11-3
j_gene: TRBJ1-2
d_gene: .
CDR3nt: TGTGCCAGCAGCTTAGACATATCTTCGTATGGCTACACCTTC
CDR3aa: CASSLDISSYGYTF

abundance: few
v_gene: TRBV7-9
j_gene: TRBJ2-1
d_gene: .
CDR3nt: TGTGCCAGCAGCTCCGCCGGGGCGTGGGAGCTAGCCCTAGCTGAGCAGTTCTTC
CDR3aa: CASSSAGAWELALAEQFF

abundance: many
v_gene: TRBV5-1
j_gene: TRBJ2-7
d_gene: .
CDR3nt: TGCGCCAGCAGCTTGGAATCGCAGACCTCCTACGAGCAGTACTTC
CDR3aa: CASSLESQTSYEQYF

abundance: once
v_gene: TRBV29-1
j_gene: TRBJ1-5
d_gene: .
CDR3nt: TGCAGCGTTGGCGGGGGGCGGAATCAGCCCCAGCATTTT
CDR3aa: CSVGGGRNQPQHF

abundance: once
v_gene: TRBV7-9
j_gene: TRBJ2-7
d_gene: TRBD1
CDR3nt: TGTGCCAGCAGCTTAAAGACAGGGTACGAGCAGTACTTC
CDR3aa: CASSLKTGYEQYF

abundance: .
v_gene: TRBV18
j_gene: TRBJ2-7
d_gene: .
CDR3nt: TGTGCCAGCTCCTGGGGGCCGAACTACGAGCAGTACTTC
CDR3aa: CASSWGPNYEQYF

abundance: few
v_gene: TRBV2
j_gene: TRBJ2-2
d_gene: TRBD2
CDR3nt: TGTGCCAGCCTAGCGGACGCGAACACCGGGGAGCTGTTTTTT
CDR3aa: CASLADANTGELFF

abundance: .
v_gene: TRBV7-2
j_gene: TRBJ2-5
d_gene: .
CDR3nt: TGTGCCAGCAGCTGGTCGGGGGTTAGAGAGACCCAGTACTTC
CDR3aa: CASSWSGVRETQYF

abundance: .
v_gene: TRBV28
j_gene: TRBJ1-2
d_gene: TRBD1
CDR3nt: TGTGCCAGCAGTTCACATTGGACAGGGAGTGGTGGCTACACCTTC
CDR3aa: CASSSHWTGSGGYTF

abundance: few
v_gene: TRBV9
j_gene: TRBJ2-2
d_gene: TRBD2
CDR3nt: TGTGCCAGCAGCGTGCGAGGCGGCAGTAGCGGGGGACTGAACACCGGGGAGCTGTTTTTT
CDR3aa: CASSVRGGSSGGLNTGELFF

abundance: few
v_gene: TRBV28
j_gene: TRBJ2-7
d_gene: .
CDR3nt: TGTGCCAGCAGCCAACCGGGGCCGCTCTCCTACGAGCAGTACTTC
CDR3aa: CASSQPGPLSYEQYF

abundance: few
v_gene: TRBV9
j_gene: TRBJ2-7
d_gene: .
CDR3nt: TGTGCCAGCAGCCCCGGGACAAGAATTTACGAGCAGTACTTC
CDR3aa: CASSPGTRIYEQYF

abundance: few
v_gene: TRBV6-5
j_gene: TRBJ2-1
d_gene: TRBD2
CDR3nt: TGTGCCAGCAGTTCTCTAGCGGGGAGGTACAATGAGCAGTTCTTC
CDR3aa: CASSSLAGRYNEQFF

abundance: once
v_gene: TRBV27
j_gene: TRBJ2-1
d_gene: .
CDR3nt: TGTGCCAGCAGTCCGCCCGACAGGCATAGGGTGTTCTTC
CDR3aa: CASSPPDRHRVFF

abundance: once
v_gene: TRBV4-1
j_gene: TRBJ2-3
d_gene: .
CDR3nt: TGCGCCAGCAGCCAAGGACCAACAGATACGCAGTATTTT
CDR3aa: CASSQGPTDTQYF

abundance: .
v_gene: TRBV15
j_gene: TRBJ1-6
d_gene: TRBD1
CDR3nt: TGTGCCACCAGCAGGGAGCGGACAGGGGGAAGTTCACCCCTCCACTTT
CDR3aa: CATSRERTGGSSPLHF

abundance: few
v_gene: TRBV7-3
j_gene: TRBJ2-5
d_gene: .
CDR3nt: TGTGCCAGCAGCTTAAGGCTAGGCAGTCAAGAGACCCAGTACTTC
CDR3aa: CASSLRLGSQETQYF